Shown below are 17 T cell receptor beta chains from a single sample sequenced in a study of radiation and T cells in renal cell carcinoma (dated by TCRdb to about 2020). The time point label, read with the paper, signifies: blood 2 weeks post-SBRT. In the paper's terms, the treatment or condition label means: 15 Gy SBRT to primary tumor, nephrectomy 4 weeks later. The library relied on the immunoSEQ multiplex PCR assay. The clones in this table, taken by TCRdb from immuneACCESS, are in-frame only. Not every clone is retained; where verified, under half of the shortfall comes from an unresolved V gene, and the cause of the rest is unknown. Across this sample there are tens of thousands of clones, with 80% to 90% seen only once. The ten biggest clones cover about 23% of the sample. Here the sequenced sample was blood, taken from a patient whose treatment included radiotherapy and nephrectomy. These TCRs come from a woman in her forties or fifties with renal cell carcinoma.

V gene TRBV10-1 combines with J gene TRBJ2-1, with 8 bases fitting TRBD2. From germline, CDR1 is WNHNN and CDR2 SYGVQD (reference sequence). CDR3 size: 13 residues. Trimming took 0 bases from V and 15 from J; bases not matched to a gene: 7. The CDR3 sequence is CASSESWRGVRFF. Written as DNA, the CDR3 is TGCGCCAGCAGTGAGTCGTGGCGGGGGGTGCGGTTCTTC.

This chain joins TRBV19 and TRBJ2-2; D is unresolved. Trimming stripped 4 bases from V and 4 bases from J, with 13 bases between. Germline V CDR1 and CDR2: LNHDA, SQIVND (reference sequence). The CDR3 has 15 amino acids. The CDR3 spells CASSTLVTSTGELFF. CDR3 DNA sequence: TGTGCCAGTAGTACCCTGGTAACTTCCACCGGGGAGCTGTTTTTT.

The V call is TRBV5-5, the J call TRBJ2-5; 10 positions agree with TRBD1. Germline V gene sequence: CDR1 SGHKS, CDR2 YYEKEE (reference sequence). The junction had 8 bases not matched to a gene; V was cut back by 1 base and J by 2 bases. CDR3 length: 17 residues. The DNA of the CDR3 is TGTGCCAGCAGCTTGAGGGACAGGGGACCTCTACAAGAGACCCAGTACTTC. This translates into CASSLRDRGPLQETQYF.

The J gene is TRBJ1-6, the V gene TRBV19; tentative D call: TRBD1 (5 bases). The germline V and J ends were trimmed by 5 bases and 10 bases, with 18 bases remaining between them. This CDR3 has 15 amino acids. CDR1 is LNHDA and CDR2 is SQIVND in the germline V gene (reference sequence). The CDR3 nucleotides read TGTGCCAGTAGTGGGGACCGTCCCCCGAGGTCACCCCTCCACTTT. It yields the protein CASSGDRPPRSPLHF.

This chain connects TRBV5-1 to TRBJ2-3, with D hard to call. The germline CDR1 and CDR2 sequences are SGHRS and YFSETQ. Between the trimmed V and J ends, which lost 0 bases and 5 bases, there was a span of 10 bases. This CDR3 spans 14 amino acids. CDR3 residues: CASSLASEQDTQYF. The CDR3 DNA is TGCGCCAGCAGCTTGGCCAGCGAACAAGATACGCAGTATTTT.

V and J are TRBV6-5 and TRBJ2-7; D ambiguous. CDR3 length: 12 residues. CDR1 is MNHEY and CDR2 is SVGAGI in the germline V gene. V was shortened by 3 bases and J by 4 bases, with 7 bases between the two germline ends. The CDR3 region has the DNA TGTGCCAGCAGTTATGGGCCATACGAGCAGTACTTC. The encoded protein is CASSYGPYEQYF.

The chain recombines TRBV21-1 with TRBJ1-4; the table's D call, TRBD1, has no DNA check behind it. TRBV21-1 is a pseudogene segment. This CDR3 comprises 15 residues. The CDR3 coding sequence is TGTGCCAGCAGCAAAGCTCCAGTAAGAAATGAAAAACTGTTTTTT. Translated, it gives CASSKAPVRNEKLFF.

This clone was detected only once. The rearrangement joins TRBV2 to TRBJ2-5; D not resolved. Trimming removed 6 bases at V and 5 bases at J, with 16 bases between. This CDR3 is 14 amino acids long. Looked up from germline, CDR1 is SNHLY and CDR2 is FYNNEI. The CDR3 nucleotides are TGTGCCAGCAGCGTCCAGATGGATGCGGAGACCCAGTACTTC. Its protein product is CASSVQMDAETQYF.

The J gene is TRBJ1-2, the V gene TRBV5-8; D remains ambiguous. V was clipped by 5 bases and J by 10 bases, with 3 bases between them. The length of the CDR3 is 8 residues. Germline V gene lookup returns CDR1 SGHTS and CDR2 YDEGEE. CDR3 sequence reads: CASSFYTF. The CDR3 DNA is TGTGCCAGCAGTTTCTACACCTTC.

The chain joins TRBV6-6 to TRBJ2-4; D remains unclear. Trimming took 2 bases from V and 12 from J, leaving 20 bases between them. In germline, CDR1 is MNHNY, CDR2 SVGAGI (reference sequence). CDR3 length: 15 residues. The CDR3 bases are TGTGCCAGCAGTTACGACTCGGACCCCGGGTTTGCTCAGTACTTC. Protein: CASSYDSDPGFAQYF.

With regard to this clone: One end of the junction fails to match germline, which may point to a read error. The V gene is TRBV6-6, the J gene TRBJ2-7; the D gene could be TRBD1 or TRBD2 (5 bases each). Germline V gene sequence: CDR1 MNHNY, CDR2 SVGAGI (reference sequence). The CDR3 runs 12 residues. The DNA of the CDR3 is TGTGCCAGCAGTTCGAGAGCCGGGACGGGCGTTTTC. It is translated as CASSSRAGTGVF.

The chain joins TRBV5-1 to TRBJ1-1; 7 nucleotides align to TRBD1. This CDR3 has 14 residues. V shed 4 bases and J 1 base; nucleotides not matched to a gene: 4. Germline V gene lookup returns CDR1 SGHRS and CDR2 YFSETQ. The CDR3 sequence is CASSLRTGNTEAFF. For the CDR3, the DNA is TGCGCCAGCAGCCTCAGGACAGGGAACACTGAAGCTTTCTTT.

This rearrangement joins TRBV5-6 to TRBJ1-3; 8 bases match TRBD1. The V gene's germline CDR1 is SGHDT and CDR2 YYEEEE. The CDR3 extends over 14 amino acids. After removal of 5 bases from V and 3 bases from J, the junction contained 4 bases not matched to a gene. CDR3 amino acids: CASRATGDGNTIYF. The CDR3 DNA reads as TGTGCCAGCAGGGCGACAGGGGATGGAAACACCATATATTTT.

DNA of the CDR3: TGTGCCAGCAGTGAAACAGGACGGTATTATGGCTACACCTTC. It specifies CASSETGRYYGYTF. The chain joins TRBV6-1 to TRBJ1-2, with D perhaps TRBD1 (5 bases). Germline CDR1 is MNHNS and CDR2 is SASEGT. Between the trimmed V and J ends, which lost 2 bases and 5 bases, there was a span of 12 bases. This CDR3 contains 14 residues.

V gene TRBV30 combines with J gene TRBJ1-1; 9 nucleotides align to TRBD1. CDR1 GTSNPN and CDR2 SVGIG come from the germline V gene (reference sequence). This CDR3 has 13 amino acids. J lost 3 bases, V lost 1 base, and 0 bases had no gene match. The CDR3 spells CAWSGDRDTEAFF. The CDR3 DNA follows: TGTGCCTGGAGTGGGGACAGGGACACTGAAGCTTTCTTT.

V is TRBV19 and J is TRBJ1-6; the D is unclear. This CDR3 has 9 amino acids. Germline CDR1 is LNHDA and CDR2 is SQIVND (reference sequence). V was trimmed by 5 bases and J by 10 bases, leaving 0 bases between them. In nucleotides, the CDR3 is TGTGCCAGTAGTTCACCCCTCCACTTT. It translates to CASSSPLHF.

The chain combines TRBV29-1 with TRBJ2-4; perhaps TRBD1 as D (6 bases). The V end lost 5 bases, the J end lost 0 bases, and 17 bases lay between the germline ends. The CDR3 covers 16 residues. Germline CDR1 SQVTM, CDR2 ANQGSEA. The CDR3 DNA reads TGCAGCGTTTCGCATAGGGACAAATTAGCCAAAAACATTCAGTACTTC. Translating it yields CSVSHRDKLAKNIQYF.